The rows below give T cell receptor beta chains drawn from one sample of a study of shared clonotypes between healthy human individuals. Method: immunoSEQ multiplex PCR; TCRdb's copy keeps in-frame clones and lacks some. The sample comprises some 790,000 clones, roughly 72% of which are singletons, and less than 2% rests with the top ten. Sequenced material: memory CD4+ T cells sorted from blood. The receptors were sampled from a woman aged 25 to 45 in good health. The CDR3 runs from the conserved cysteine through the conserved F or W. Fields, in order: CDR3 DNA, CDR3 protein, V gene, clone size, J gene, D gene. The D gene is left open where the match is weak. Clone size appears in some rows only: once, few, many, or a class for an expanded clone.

CDR3 DNA: TGTGCCAGCAGTTTAACGAAAGATACGCAGTATTTT
CDR3 protein: CASSLTKDTQYF
V gene: TRBV28
clone size: .
J gene: TRBJ2-3
D gene: .

CDR3 DNA: TGTGCCAGCAGCCGGGGACTAGCGGGAGGCGCGAACACCGGGGAGCTGTTTTTT
CDR3 protein: CASSRGLAGGANTGELFF
V gene: TRBV4-2
clone size: .
J gene: TRBJ2-2
D gene: TRBD2

CDR3 DNA: TGTGCCAGCAGTCATATTCAAGAGACCCAGTACTTC
CDR3 protein: CASSHIQETQYF
V gene: TRBV6-6
clone size: .
J gene: TRBJ2-5
D gene: .

CDR3 DNA: TGCGCCAGCAGCTTGGTGGTGGGGGCAAGCGAGACCCAGTACTTC
CDR3 protein: CASSLVVGASETQYF
V gene: TRBV5-1
clone size: few
J gene: TRBJ2-5
D gene: .

CDR3 DNA: TGTGCCACCGCGGAGAGAAACACCATATATTTT
CDR3 protein: CATAERNTIYF
V gene: TRBV6-5
clone size: few
J gene: TRBJ1-3
D gene: .

CDR3 DNA: TGCGCCAGCAGCTCTAGCGGATGGGGAGAGACCCAGTACTTC
CDR3 protein: CASSSSGWGETQYF
V gene: TRBV5-1
clone size: few
J gene: TRBJ2-5
D gene: TRBD2

CDR3 DNA: TGTGCCAGCAGTGTGGCTAGCGGTTCCACAGATACGCAGTATTTT
CDR3 protein: CASSVASGSTDTQYF
V gene: TRBV6-4
clone size: .
J gene: TRBJ2-3
D gene: TRBD2

CDR3 DNA: TGTGCCAGCAGGATGGGGTTTGGCGGGAGGGCAGAGACCCAGTACTTC
CDR3 protein: CASRMGFGGRAETQYF
V gene: TRBV27
clone size: many
J gene: TRBJ2-5
D gene: TRBD2

CDR3 DNA: TGTGCCAGCAGAGATCAAGCGGGAGCCTCATACAATGAGCAGTTCTTC
CDR3 protein: CASRDQAGASYNEQFF
V gene: TRBV6-4
clone size: few
J gene: TRBJ2-1
D gene: TRBD2

CDR3 DNA: TGTGCCACCAAGCGCAGGGGCTCGGTCACAGATACGCAGTATTTT
CDR3 protein: CATKRRGSVTDTQYF
V gene: TRBV19
clone size: .
J gene: TRBJ2-3
D gene: .

CDR3 DNA: TGTGCCAGCTGCACACCCGGGACCCTATTTGAAGCTTTCTTT
CDR3 protein: CASCTPGTLFEAFF
V gene: TRBV28
clone size: few
J gene: TRBJ1-1
D gene: .

CDR3 DNA: TGTGCCAGCCTCCCCGATATGAACACTGAAGCTTTCTTT
CDR3 protein: CASLPDMNTEAFF
V gene: TRBV18
clone size: .
J gene: TRBJ1-1
D gene: .

CDR3 DNA: TGTGCCAGCTCACCACGCGGAGCTAGCGGGAGGGCCGAACCCGGGGAGCTGTTTTTT
CDR3 protein: CASSPRGASGRAEPGELFF
V gene: TRBV18
clone size: .
J gene: TRBJ2-2
D gene: TRBD2

CDR3 DNA: TGTGCCAGTAGTAGCGTTTGGGCTAGCGGGAGCGCAGATACGCAGTATTTT
CDR3 protein: CASSSVWASGSADTQYF
V gene: TRBV19
clone size: .
J gene: TRBJ2-3
D gene: TRBD2

CDR3 DNA: TGTGCCAGCAGGGTCAGGGCCCGGTGGATGGCTGAAGCTTTCTTT
CDR3 protein: CASRVRARWMAEAFF
V gene: TRBV21-1
clone size: .
J gene: TRBJ1-1
D gene: .

CDR3 DNA: TGTGCCAGCAGCTTGGGCCAACAGCAGCCCCAGCATTTT
CDR3 protein: CASSLGQQQPQHF
V gene: TRBV7-8
clone size: .
J gene: TRBJ1-5
D gene: .

CDR3 DNA: TGTGCCAGTAGTAGGACAGGGGAGCTGTTTTTT
CDR3 protein: CASSRTGELFF
V gene: TRBV19
clone size: .
J gene: TRBJ2-2
D gene: .

CDR3 DNA: TGCGCCAGCAGTGCTAGCGGGGGTCTCGAGCAGTACTTC
CDR3 protein: CASSASGGLEQYF
V gene: TRBV10-1
clone size: .
J gene: TRBJ2-7
D gene: TRBD2

CDR3 DNA: TGTGCCTCCGGGGGCTTTTCTCGAGAAGCTTTCTTT
CDR3 protein: CASGGFSREAFF
V gene: TRBV28
clone size: .
J gene: TRBJ1-1
D gene: .

CDR3 DNA: TGTGCCAGTAGTGCCCGACAGGGGGCGCAAGGCTACGAGCAGTACTTC
CDR3 protein: CASSARQGAQGYEQYF
V gene: TRBV19
clone size: .
J gene: TRBJ2-7
D gene: TRBD1

CDR3 DNA: TGTGCCAGCAAGAGCTATGAAAAACTGTTTTTT
CDR3 protein: CASKSYEKLFF
V gene: TRBV2
clone size: .
J gene: TRBJ1-4
D gene: .

CDR3 DNA: TGTGCCAGCAGCGCGGGACAGGGGGCCTCTGGCTACACCTTC
CDR3 protein: CASSAGQGASGYTF
V gene: TRBV5-6
clone size: .
J gene: TRBJ1-2
D gene: TRBD1

CDR3 DNA: TGTGCCAGCTCACCCGACAGATTTAGCGGCTACACCTTC
CDR3 protein: CASSPDRFSGYTF
V gene: TRBV18
clone size: .
J gene: TRBJ1-2
D gene: .

CDR3 DNA: TGCAGCGTTGAAGGTAAGGGACAGTACACTGAAGCTTTCTTT
CDR3 protein: CSVEGKGQYTEAFF
V gene: TRBV29-1
clone size: .
J gene: TRBJ1-1
D gene: TRBD1

CDR3 DNA: TGTGCCAGTAGTAAAGGGGGCGGAATGGGTCAGCCCCAGCATTTT
CDR3 protein: CASSKGGGMGQPQHF
V gene: TRBV19
clone size: once
J gene: TRBJ1-5
D gene: TRBD1

CDR3 DNA: TGCGCCAGCAGACGACTAGCGACAACCTCCACCACCGGGGAGCTGTTTTTT
CDR3 protein: CASRRLATTSTTGELFF
V gene: TRBV5-1
clone size: .
J gene: TRBJ2-2
D gene: TRBD2

CDR3 DNA: TGTGCCAGTAGTATTTCCGGGACTGATACCTACGAGCAGTACTTC
CDR3 protein: CASSISGTDTYEQYF
V gene: TRBV19
clone size: .
J gene: TRBJ2-7
D gene: .

CDR3 DNA: TGTGCCAGCAGCCACAGGGTTGACACCATATATTTT
CDR3 protein: CASSHRVDTIYF
V gene: TRBV11-2
clone size: .
J gene: TRBJ1-3
D gene: .

CDR3 DNA: TGCAGCGTTGATCGTCAGGGAGCAATAGAAAACACTGAAGCTTTCTTT
CDR3 protein: CSVDRQGAIENTEAFF
V gene: TRBV29-1
clone size: .
J gene: TRBJ1-1
D gene: .

CDR3 DNA: TGTGCCAGTAGTATATCTACCGGGACAGGTAATGAAAAACTGTTTTTT
CDR3 protein: CASSISTGTGNEKLFF
V gene: TRBV19
clone size: .
J gene: TRBJ1-4
D gene: TRBD1

CDR3 DNA: TGCGCCAGCAGCTTGGCGATGGTAGGTCCCTACGAGCAGTACTTC
CDR3 protein: CASSLAMVGPYEQYF
V gene: TRBV5-1
clone size: .
J gene: TRBJ2-7
D gene: .

CDR3 DNA: TGTGCCTGGAGGGACAGGGCTAGCACAGATACGCAGTATTTT
CDR3 protein: CAWRDRASTDTQYF
V gene: TRBV30
clone size: .
J gene: TRBJ2-3
D gene: TRBD1